Here is one T cell receptor (beta chain) with its context. TCRdb processed the multiplex PCR reads anew with MiXCR; each CDR3 protein has one entry. In the table there are 150,000 to 250,000 distinct CDR3 sequences, roughly 29% of which are singletons. Breast cancer patients provided tissue from their axillary draining lymph nodes. The sample comes from a study of breast tumors, draining lymph nodes, adjacent tissues. V trimming: 3 bases; J trimming: 2 bases; junction bases outside the gene matches: 10. The CDR3 is made up of 17 amino acids. The germline V gene has CDR1 LNHDA and CDR2 SQIVND (reference sequence).

The sequenced sample was axillary lymph node tissue. This TCR was sampled from a female donor with breast cancer. Some clones in this sample may be carry-over from other donors' samples. The chain joins TRBV19 to TRBJ2-3; 8 bases match TRBD1. Written as DNA, the CDR3 is TGTGCCAGTAGTATCAAACAGGGGGGAACCCCCACAGATACGCAGTATTTT. Amino acids: CASSIKQGGTPTDTQYF.